This T cell receptor beta chain was found in a study of T cells in tuberculosis. Overall study context: The T cells targeted glucose monomycolate, a mycobacterial lipid, via CD1B.

V dropped 0 bases and J dropped 9; count of bases not matched to a gene: 6. Germline CDR1 GTSNPN, CDR2 SVGIG (reference sequence). This CDR3 spans 15 amino acids. Cells were sorted from thawed PBMC rested overnight and stained with GMM-loaded CD1B tetramer, viability dye and anti-CD3. The CD1B tetramers carried C32 glucose monomycolate purified from Rhodococcus equi. Tetramer-sorted PBMC had been CD14 monocyte-depleted before freezing. About 94,000 tetramer-negative cells were sorted from each donor. TCR-alpha and TCR-beta chains were sequenced unpaired. Repertoires were generated with immunoSEQ multiplex PCR, while TCRdb's copy carries only in-frame clones and drops some. This repertoire shows approximately 100,000 clones, approximately 91% found once; its top ten account for over 1.5%.

The chain links TRBV30 to TRBJ2-1; 12 nucleotides align to TRBD2. The clonotype originates from an adult woman with latent tuberculosis. Sequencing was performed on CD1b-GMM tetramer-negative cells sorted from PBMCs. The CDR3 DNA follows: TGTGCCTGGAGTGTCTCCCTAGCGGGGGGGCCTGAGCAGTTCTTC. Translating gives CAWSVSLAGGPEQFF.